These T cell receptor beta chains were read from a single sample in a study of beta chain features in type 1 diabetes. The data were produced by immunoSEQ multiplex PCR, yet TCRdb's version contains in-frame clones alone and is incomplete. The sample lists 970,000 or so clones, roughly a sixth seen once, with 0.023% in the top ten. Sequencing was done on a sample of naive CD4+ T cells from blood. These receptors originate from a woman between 18 and 29 years old in good health. Each CDR3 is given with its conserved first and last residue. The order of the fields is D gene, J gene, V gene, CDR3 protein. A D gene is named only where the DNA matches it firmly.

- | TRBJ2-2 | TRBV11-3 | CASSLQSTGELFF
TRBD2 | TRBJ2-1 | TRBV18 | CASSPGLAELNEQFF
TRBD2 | TRBJ2-1 | TRBV15 | CATSRAGLLVNEQFF
- | TRBJ1-1 | TRBV19 | CASSTQPGLPLTAFF
TRBD2 | TRBJ2-2 | TRBV2 | CASSERTSGRSGELFF
TRBD1 | TRBJ1-1 | TRBV5-4 | CASSLRGYPGTEAFF
- | TRBJ1-1 | TRBV28 | CASWGVMNTEAFF
- | TRBJ2-5 | TRBV28 | CASTGETQYF
- | TRBJ2-3 | TRBV18 | CASSPPGDTQYF
- | TRBJ2-1 | TRBV6-6 | CASRRLSSYNEQFF